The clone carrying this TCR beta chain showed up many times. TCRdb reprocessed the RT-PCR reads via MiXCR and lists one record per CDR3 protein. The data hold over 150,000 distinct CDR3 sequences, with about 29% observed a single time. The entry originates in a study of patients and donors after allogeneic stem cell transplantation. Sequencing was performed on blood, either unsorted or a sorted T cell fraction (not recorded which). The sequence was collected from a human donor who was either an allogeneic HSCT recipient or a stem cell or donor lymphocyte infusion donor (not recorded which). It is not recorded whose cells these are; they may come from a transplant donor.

In nucleotides, the CDR3 is TGCAGTGCTAGAGGCCCACGAGGACCCGGCTCTGGAAACACCATATATTTT. Protein: CSARGPRGPGSGNTIYF. The rearrangement links TRBV20-1 to TRBJ1-3; D remains unclear. V was cut by 1 base and J by 0 bases, with 16 bases left in between. CDR1 and CDR2 from the germline V gene are DFQATT and SNEGSKA (reference sequence). The CDR3 contains 17 residues.